This T cell receptor beta chain was recorded in a study of T-cell reconstitution after alpha-beta-depleted transplantation in children (dated by TCRdb to about 2016). Background for the entire study: Using TCR repertoire profiling, the study followed T-cell immune reconstitution in a quantitative way in children after TCRalphabeta/CD19-depleted allogeneic hematopoietic cell transplantation.

Taken from the germline V gene (reference sequence), the CDR1 and CDR2 loops are DFQATT and SNEGSKA. Trimming costs V 0 bases and J 6 bases, and their ends lie 15 bases apart. The CDR3 holds 15 amino acids from the cysteine to the phenylalanine. Only the CDR3 part of the read is kept: 45 bases, read in frame from the first base. Libraries were constructed by PCR. The sequencer was an Illumina HiSeq 2500. TCR libraries were prepared with molecular barcoding, using unique molecular identifiers to normalize TCRbeta repertoire quantification. TCRdb reprocessing: public reads trimmed at Q25 with fastp, clones called with MiXCR, in-frame beta chains kept. When rows share a CDR3 protein, they turn into one entry using the most common DNA and genes. In all, the sample holds around 370,000 distinct CDR3 sequences, and 10% of those were seen once. 2% to 3% of the sample belongs to the ten largest clones. To note about this clonotype: Its antigen specificity is not known. Qualities for individual bases were not recorded, and no much larger clone is one base off.

The receptor comes from a human donor who donated a stem cell graft to a child with acute lymphoblastic leukemia. Rearrangement joined TRBV20-1 to TRBJ2-1; possibly the D gene is TRBD1, per 5 matching bases. Source: PBMCs from the stem cell graft donor, taken from the stem cell graft. The CDR3 region has the sequence CSARDRRQQSNEQFF. The base sequence is TGCAGTGCTAGAGATCGAAGACAGCAATCCAATGAGCAGTTCTTC.